This is a list of T cell receptor beta chains from one sample in a study of T cells in Graves' hyperthyroidism and ophthalmopathy. MiXCR was run by TCRdb on the multiplex PCR reads, yielding one entry per CDR3 protein. The sample contains fewer than 600,000 distinct CDR3 sequences, 14% of which appear only once. Sequencing was carried out using blood. These receptors all stem from a woman aged 40 to 49 with Graves' hyperthyroidism. The conserved cysteine and the conserved F or W are not part of the CDR3 here.

TRBJ1-5 | TRBV6-1 | ASSEWAGGNQPQH
TRBJ1-1 | TRBV28 | ASSSGGEGDTEAF
TRBJ1-5 | TRBV5-1 | ASSILGGDNQPQH
TRBJ2-2 | TRBV5-1 | ASSWGSERGELF
TRBJ1-3 | TRBV18 | ASSPRTGGPGNTIY
TRBJ2-1 | TRBV11-2 | ASSTALVSGGGHEQF
TRBJ2-1 | TRBV20-1 | SARGREVNNEQF
TRBJ2-3 | TRBV27 | ASSFGTLLDTQY
TRBJ1-5 | TRBV20-1 | SARDNRDPQPQH
TRBJ1-1 | TRBV10-3 | AIRRLENTEAF
TRBJ2-5 | TRBV12-5 | ASQGQNQETQH
TRBJ2-7 | TRBV6-1 | ATGQTTYEQY
TRBJ2-3 | TRBV6-1 | ASSEPRGPDTQY
TRBJ2-1 | TRBV3-1 | ASSQDISGQLYNEQF